This entry lists 25 T cell receptor beta chains sequenced from one sample in a study of T cells in Graves' hyperthyroidism and ophthalmopathy. Using RNA transcripts as the source, TCR beta CDR3 regions were amplified. TCR CDR3 underwent first-round RT-PCR with the HTBI primer set. TCRdb itself ran the multiplex PCR reads through MiXCR, one entry per CDR3 protein. The top ten hold over 3.5% of the sample, which has approximately 630,000 distinct CDR3 sequences, under 20% seen once. Sequencing was carried out using blood. These receptors originate from a young woman with Graves' hyperthyroidism.

This chain uses TRBV9 with TRBJ2-5; 9 bases map to TRBD2. The CDR3 spans 15 residues. CDR1 SGDLS and CDR2 YYNGEE come from the germline V gene. V gave up 4 bases and J gave up 4 bases; unmatched junction bases: 8. CDR3 DNA: TGTGCCAGCAGCCTAGTAGCGGGAGCGATAGAGACCCAGTACTTC. Translation: CASSLVAGAIETQYF.

This clonotype was recorded at least ten times. CDR3 loop: CASPRRLEMNEQFF. Written as DNA, the CDR3 is TGTGCCAGTCCGCGTCGGTTAGAGATGAATGAGCAGTTCTTC. This rearrangement joins TRBV11-2 to TRBJ2-1; D not resolved. CDR1 and CDR2 from the germline V gene are SGHAT and FQNNGV. The CDR3 runs 14 residues. Trimming stripped 9 bases from V and 7 bases from J, with 19 bases between.

This clonotype was detected many times. This chain uses TRBV28 with TRBJ2-1, with 16 bases matching TRBD2. V dropped 6 bases and J dropped 8; count of bases not matched to a gene: 4. Looked up from germline, CDR1 is MDHEN and CDR2 is SYDVKM. This CDR3 region has 15 residues. In DNA, the CDR3 is TGTGCCAGCAGATCGGGACTAGCGGGAGGGTATGAGCAGTTCTTC. It is translated as CASRSGLAGGYEQFF. Variable domain in full (rest from reference TRBV28 and TRBJ2-1): DVKVTQSSRYLVKRTGEKVFLECVQDMDHENMFWYRQDPGLGLRLIYFSYDVKMKEKGDIPEGYSVSREKKERFSLILESASTNQTSMYLCASRSGLAGGYEQFFGPGTRLTVL.

The genes are TRBV28 and TRBJ1-2, with TRBD1 identical over 9 bases. The J segment lost 4 bases and the V segment lost 3 bases, leaving 12 bases of the junction unmatched. Germline V gene sequence: CDR1 MDHEN, CDR2 SYDVKM. The CDR3 has 17 amino acids. The CDR3 loop is CASSFDSGTGTLYGYTF. The DNA of the CDR3 is TGTGCCAGCAGTTTTGACTCCGGGACAGGGACCCTCTATGGCTACACCTTC.

This chain links TRBV20-1 with TRBJ2-7; 13 positions agree with TRBD2. J was trimmed by 3 bases and V by 3 bases; bases with no gene match: 8. Looked up from germline, CDR1 is DFQATT and CDR2 is SNEGSKA (reference sequence). This CDR3 has 16 residues. CDR3 protein: CSARWTSGSLVYEQYF. In nucleotides, the CDR3 is TGCAGTGCTAGGTGGACTAGCGGGAGCCTAGTCTACGAGCAGTACTTC.

This clonotype was seen repeatedly, ten times or more. CDR3 coding DNA: TGTGCCAGCAGTCCCCCCCGGGCACTCAATGAGCAGTTCTTC. Protein product: CASSPPRALNEQFF. This chain joins TRBV12-3 or TRBV12-4 and TRBJ2-1; D remains ambiguous. There are 14 residues in the CDR3. Trimming stripped 5 bases from V and 6 bases from J, with 14 bases between.

The gene calls are TRBV20-1 and TRBJ1-2, with D possibly matching TRBD1 (5 bases). The CDR3 totals 12 residues. The V gene lost 3 bases and the J gene lost 7 bases, with 12 bases spanning the gap. The germline gives CDR1 DFQATT, CDR2 SNEGSKA (reference sequence). The CDR3 nucleotides are TGCAGTGCTAGTTGGCAGGGATCTGGCTACACCTTC. Amino acid sequence: CSASWQGSGYTF.

This clonotype was detected many times. The gene calls are TRBV15 and TRBJ2-7; perhaps TRBD2 as D (6 bases). Per germline, CDR1 LNHNV and CDR2 YYDKDF (reference sequence). CDR3 size: 15 residues. V gave up 0 bases and J gave up 5 bases, with 14 bases separating them. This chain's CDR3 is CATSRDRESWDEQYF. The CDR3 DNA sequence: TGTGCCACCAGCAGAGATCGGGAGTCATGGGACGAGCAGTACTTC.

The V call is TRBV28, the J call TRBJ1-2; 10 bases agree with TRBD1. Trimming at V came to 6 bases and at J to 9 bases, leaving 7 bases not matched to a gene. This CDR3 region has 13 residues. Germline CDR1 reads MDHEN; CDR2 reads SYDVKM. CDR3: CASSLTGGLSYTF. The CDR3 bases are TGTGCCAGCAGCCTGACAGGGGGCTTGAGCTACACCTTC.

The chain uses TRBV7-2 and TRBJ2-2, with a possible D match to TRBD1 (6 bases). This CDR3 has 15 residues. CDR1 and CDR2 from the germline V gene are SGHTA and FQGNSA. V lost 3 bases to trimming and J lost 5 bases, with 13 bases between them. Here the CDR3 DNA reads TGTGCCAGCAGCTTGTATCCAGGGGAAACCGGGGAGCTGTTTTTT. Amino acid sequence: CASSLYPGETGELFF.

This clonotype was counted at least ten times. The chain has TRBV6-1 and TRBJ2-7; 10 bases align to TRBD1. The CDR3 runs to 14 residues. V was pared by 9 bases and J by 6 bases, with 11 bases of the junction left unmatched. CDR1 is MNHNS and CDR2 is SASEGT in the germline V gene. Here the CDR3 reads CASWGQGTSGEQYF. CDR3 bases: TGTGCCAGTTGGGGACAGGGGACCTCCGGCGAGCAGTACTTC.

This clonotype was seen a few times. This rearrangement joins TRBV6-2 or TRBV6-3 to TRBJ2-7; 12 positions match TRBD2. This CDR3 has 20 amino acids. CDR1 is MNHEY, CDR2 SVGEGT, per germline. The junction had 18 bases not matched to a gene; V was cut back by 6 bases and J by 0 bases. The CDR3 loop reads CASSRTQLAGGSKSSYEQYF. DNA for the CDR3: TGTGCCAGCAGCCGGACTCAACTAGCGGGAGGCTCTAAAAGCTCCTACGAGCAGTACTTC.

V and J are TRBV6-1 and TRBJ1-2, with no clear D. The V end lost 5 bases, the J end lost 7 bases, and 11 bases lay between the germline ends. This CDR3 comprises 12 residues. Germline assignment: CDR1 MNHNS and CDR2 SASEGT. The CDR3 region is CASSRARCGYTF. Here the CDR3 DNA reads TGTGCCAGCAGTCGCGCCCGCTGTGGCTACACCTTC.

V usage is TRBV19 and J usage is TRBJ2-7; no reliable D call. With 4 bases removed from V and 6 bases from J, the gap between germline ends came to 7 bases. Germline CDR1 is LNHDA and CDR2 is SQIVND (reference sequence). The CDR3 has 11 residues. The DNA for the CDR3 is TGTGCCAGTAGTAACAGCTTCGAGCAGTACTTC. This codes for CASSNSFEQYF.

The table lists this clonotype with a few counts. CDR3 region: CASSLVGTGIMAAGGPDEQYF. The CDR3 DNA is TGTGCCAGCAGCTTGGTGGGGACAGGGATAATGGCAGCGGGAGGGCCGGACGAGCAGTACTTC. The gene calls are TRBV5-6 and TRBJ2-7; possible D gene TRBD2, 10 bases. Germline assignment: CDR1 SGHDT and CDR2 YYEEEE. Trimming removed 0 bases at V and 5 bases at J, with 33 bases between. The CDR3 totals 21 residues. Full variable domain (remainder filled in from reference TRBV5-6 and TRBJ2-7): DAGVTQSPTHLIKTRGQQVTLRCSPKSGHDTVSWYQQALGQGPQFIFQYYEEEERQRGNFPDRFSGHQFPNYSSELNVNALLLGDSALYLCASSLVGTGIMAAGGPDEQYFGPGTRLTVT.

The chain recombines TRBV13 with TRBJ1-1, with D maybe TRBD1 (6 bases). This CDR3 region has 14 residues. V lost 5 bases and J 6 bases, leaving 16 bases between the germline ends. Germline V gene sequence: CDR1 PRHDT, CDR2 FYEKMQ (reference sequence). The DNA for the CDR3 is TGTGCCAGCAGCATCCCAACACAGGGACCTGAAGCTTTCTTT. Its protein is CASSIPTQGPEAFF. The whole variable domain, remainder taken from reference TRBV13 and TRBJ1-1, is AAGVIQSPRHLIKEKRETATLKCYPIPRHDTVYWYQQGPGQDPQFLISFYEKMQSDKGSIPDRFSAQQFSDYHSELNMSSLELGDSALYFCASSIPTQGPEAFFGQGTRLTVV.

The chain has TRBV6-2 or TRBV6-3 and TRBJ1-2; TRBD1 agrees at 7 bases. The CDR3 runs 14 residues. The germline gives CDR1 MNHEY, CDR2 SVGEGT. V lost 7 bases to trimming and J lost 0 bases; unmatched junction nucleotides: 5. CDR3 sequence: CASTDRDPNYGYTF. The CDR3 DNA reads as TGTGCCAGCACCGACAGGGACCCTAACTATGGCTACACCTTC.

This clonotype turned up a few times. The chain joins TRBV15 to TRBJ2-7; D gene ambiguous. Trimming cost V 4 bases and J 1 base, with 14 bases left between them. The CDR3 is 15 amino acids. Per the germline V gene, CDR1 is LNHNV and CDR2 is YYDKDF (reference sequence). The CDR3 loop is CATSIGFSRSYEQYF. In nucleotides, the CDR3 is TGTGCCACCAGCATCGGTTTTAGCAGGTCCTACGAGCAGTACTTC.

This clonotype was seen ten or more times. The CDR3 DNA reads as TGTGCCAGCAGTTTATTCCGGGAGAAGGGGACCCAGTACTTC. Translated, it gives CASSLFREKGTQYF. The chain uses TRBV12-3 or TRBV12-4 and TRBJ2-5, with a weak D call TRBD2 (6 bases). V was shortened by 2 bases and J by 7 bases, with 14 bases between the two germline ends. The CDR3 consists of 14 residues.

A remark on this clonotype: This could be a read error, since a much larger clone is one nucleotide away. The conserved phenylalanine or tryptophan normally closing the CDR3 is absent here, so this likely arose from a read error. The J gene is TRBJ2-5, the V gene TRBV27; D is perhaps TRBD2 (5 bases). Germline V lookup: CDR1 MNHEY, CDR2 SMNVEV (reference sequence). The CDR3 loop spans 14 amino acids. V was cut by 6 bases and J by 1 base, with 12 bases left in between. This chain's CDR3 is CASRVAGRQETQYL. The CDR3 bases are TGTGCCAGCAGGGTCGCGGGTCGCCAAGAGACCCAGTACCTC.

This sequence joins TRBV5-5 and TRBJ1-4; possibly TRBD1 for D (6 bases). V shed 4 bases and J shed 5 bases, with 24 bases lying between them. The CDR3 runs 18 residues. CDR1 and CDR2 from the germline V gene are SGHKS and YYEKEE (reference sequence). The CDR3 region has the DNA TGTGCCAGCAGCGACGGACAGTATTCTGCCAACTTAAATGAAAAACTGTTTTTT. Its protein is CASSDGQYSANLNEKLFF.

This clonotype came up many times. The V and J genes are TRBV20-1 and TRBJ2-1, with 8 bases identical to TRBD1. Germline assignment: CDR1 DFQATT and CDR2 SNEGSKA (reference sequence). CDR3 length equals 14 residues. Unmatched junction bases numbered 8, after V lost 3 bases and J lost 7 bases. CDR3 protein: CSARQGAGGNEQFF. The CDR3 nucleotides are TGCAGTGCTAGGCAGGGGGCTGGAGGTAATGAGCAGTTCTTC.

This clonotype was counted ten times or more. The chain uses TRBV27 and TRBJ2-1; TRBD1 matches at 8 bases. The CDR3 covers 14 residues. CDR1 and CDR2 (germline): MNHEY, SMNVEV (reference sequence). The trim removed 7 bases at V and 8 bases at J, leaving 10 bases unmatched. The DNA for the CDR3 is TGTGCCAGCACCATGGGGACAGGCGACGATGAGCAGTTCTTC. It encodes CASTMGTGDDEQFF.

This clonotype was recorded many times. This rearrangement joins TRBV6-5 to TRBJ2-1, with TRBD2 matching 10 bases. CDR3 length equals 18 residues. V shed 2 bases, J shed 0 bases, and the junction held 7 bases outside the gene matches. Germline loops: CDR1 MNHEY, CDR2 SVGAGI. The CDR3 protein is CASSYRLVAGGSYNEQFF. In DNA form, the CDR3 reads TGTGCCAGCAGTTACCGATTAGTAGCGGGAGGCTCCTACAATGAGCAGTTCTTC.

The chain employs TRBV11-3 and TRBJ2-1; D gene uncertain. Germline V gene data show CDR1 as SGHNT and CDR2 as YENEEA. V was pared by 5 bases and J by 9 bases, with 17 bases between. This CDR3 contains 14 residues. In DNA form, the CDR3 reads TGTGCCAGCAGCCTCTCGTCCGAAAATAGTGAGCAGTTCTTC. Translation gives CASSLSSENSEQFF.